The T cell receptor beta chain under discussion was sequenced for a study of blood T cell repertoires in COVID-19. Across the study: COVID-19 samples, acute and convalescent, were from the United States, Italy and Spain. PBMCs, B-cell-depleted T cells, or T cells provided the cDNA or gDNA that made up the material.

As handled by the study authors: Amplifying reference gene primers gave estimates of nucleated cell counts. TCRdb keeps only in-frame clones here, not all; method: immunoSEQ multiplex PCR. D and trimming were read from the DNA, whereas the V and J calls and clone size are those reported in that table. The sample lists around 120,000 clones; around 90% were seen once. Germline CDR1 reads MNHEY; CDR2 reads SMNVEV (reference sequence). V was shortened by 10 bases and J by 1 base, with 23 bases between the two germline ends. This CDR3 has 17 residues. The V gene is TRBV27, the J gene TRBJ2-1; D unresolved. This clonotype was obtained from a human donor in a cohort sampled during active COVID-19. The material sequenced was peripheral blood. The CDR3 is CATISSLSVISYNEQFF. As DNA, the CDR3 is TGTGCCACCATATCAAGCTTAAGTGTCATTTCCTACAATGAGCAGTTCTTC.